The 28 T cell receptor beta chains given below trace back to one sample, sequenced in a study of blood T cell repertoires in COVID-19. The assay was immunoSEQ multiplex PCR, and TCRdb's table has in-frame clones only and misses some. The sample holds 200,000 to 250,000 clones, just over 85% seen once. Input material: peripheral blood. Receptors originate from a man in his fifties or sixties with acute or convalescent COVID-19.

This clone was counted a single time. The gene calls are TRBV7-2 and TRBJ1-2; TRBD1 matches 9 bases. Per germline, CDR1 SGHTA and CDR2 FQGNSA. CDR3 size: 14 residues. V was clipped by 5 bases and J by 7 bases; unmatched bases: 8. The CDR3 sequence: CASSLGGTGPGYTF. The DNA for the CDR3 is TGTGCCAGCAGCCTCGGGGGGACAGGGCCTGGCTACACCTTC.

The chain recombines TRBV24-1 with TRBJ2-1, with TRBD1 identical over 12 bases. In germline, CDR1 is KGHDR, CDR2 SFDVKD. The ends lost 3 bases at V and 7 bases at J; junction bases unmatched: 6. The CDR3 is made up of 16 amino acids. The CDR3 DNA follows: TGTGCCACCAGTGATCCCGGGACAGGGGGCAGGAATGAGCAGTTCTTC. Translating it yields CATSDPGTGGRNEQFF.

This clone has a handful of counts. V gene TRBV9 combines with J gene TRBJ1-1, with 8 bases matching TRBD1. CDR1 is SGDLS and CDR2 is YYNGEE in the germline V gene. There are 16 residues in the CDR3. Trimming at V came to 4 bases and at J to 1 base, leaving 9 bases not matched to a gene. DNA for the CDR3: TGTGCCAGCAGCCTCCGGGACAGGACCTCGAACACTGAAGCTTTCTTT. Amino acids: CASSLRDRTSNTEAFF.

The gene calls are TRBV19 and TRBJ1-5; 12 nucleotides agree with TRBD1. The J segment lost 2 bases and the V segment lost 5 bases, leaving 10 bases of the junction unmatched. Germline V gives CDR1 LNHDA, CDR2 SQIVND (reference sequence). The length of the CDR3 is 18 residues. DNA for the CDR3: TGTGCCAGTAGTTTCCGGGACAGGGGGCTCAAAGGCAATCAGCCCCAGCATTTT. It codes for CASSFRDRGLKGNQPQHF.

J is TRBJ1-3 and V is TRBV19, with D unclear. Germline V CDR1 and CDR2: LNHDA, SQIVND (reference sequence). The CDR3 is 15 amino acids. V gave up 5 bases and J gave up 0 bases, with 11 bases separating them. CDR3 protein: CASSRRSNSGNTIYF. The CDR3 region has the DNA TGTGCCAGTAGTCGGAGGAGTAACTCTGGAAACACCATATATTTT.

This clone was seen a handful of times. The rearrangement joins TRBV19 to TRBJ1-1; D gene ambiguous. CDR1 is LNHDA, CDR2 SQIVND, per germline (reference sequence). The CDR3 extends over 14 amino acids. The V and J ends lost 1 base and 6 bases respectively, with 12 bases between them. CDR3 region: CASSIARGRAEAFF. The CDR3 DNA sequence: TGTGCCAGTAGTATAGCGCGAGGCAGAGCTGAAGCTTTCTTT.

V usage is TRBV7-2 and J usage is TRBJ1-4; 10 positions agree with TRBD1. The CDR3 is 15 amino acids. The germline CDR1 and CDR2 sequences are SGHTA and FQGNSA. The J segment lost 8 bases and the V segment lost 5 bases, leaving 8 bases of the junction unmatched. This chain's CDR3 is CASSPTGTGAEKLFF. Written as DNA, the CDR3 is TGTGCCAGCAGCCCAACCGGGACAGGGGCCGAAAAACTGTTTTTT. Complete variable domain (other parts from reference TRBV7-2 and TRBJ1-4): GAGVSQSPSNKVTEKGKDVELRCDPISGHTALYWYRQSLGQGLEFLIYFQGNSAPDKSGLPSDRFSAERTGGSVSTLTIQRTQQEDSAVYLCASSPTGTGAEKLFFGSGTQLSVL.

The genes are TRBV5-4 and TRBJ1-2; TRBD1 aligns across 7 bases. The CDR3 contains 15 residues. The V gene's germline CDR1 is SGHNT and CDR2 YYREEE (reference sequence). With 5 bases clipped from V and 1 base from J, the junction kept 8 bases outside the gene matches. DNA of the CDR3: TGTGCCAGCAGTCCTGGACAGGCGAATAACTATGGCTACACCTTC. Its translation is CASSPGQANNYGYTF. Together with reference TRBV5-4 and TRBJ1-2, the CDR3 gives the full variable domain: ETGVTQSPTHLIKTRGQQVTLRCSSQSGHNTVSWYQQALGQGPQFIFQYYREEENGRGNFPPRFSGLQFPNYSSELNVNALELDDSALYLCASSPGQANNYGYTFGSGTRLTVV.

This clone was seen just once. The V call is TRBV5-1, the J call TRBJ1-2; D gene unclear. V lost 0 bases, J lost 10 bases, and 7 bases lay in between. Germline CDR1 and CDR2: SGHRS and YFSETQ. The CDR3 consists of 11 residues. CDR3 sequence (DNA): TGCGCCAGCAGCTTGGGCGGCGTCTACACCTTC. As protein: CASSLGGVYTF.

The chain combines TRBV28 with TRBJ1-2; D unresolved. CDR3 size: 14 residues. The germline V gene has CDR1 MDHEN and CDR2 SYDVKM. The V end lost 1 base, the J end lost 4 bases, and 10 bases lay between the germline ends. CDR3 residues: CASSLSGRSYGYTF. DNA of the CDR3: TGTGCCAGCAGTTTATCTGGCAGATCCTATGGCTACACCTTC.

There are many counts of this clone. This rearrangement joins TRBV6-1 to TRBJ2-5, with D perhaps matching TRBD1 (6 bases). This CDR3 has 15 residues. The germline V and J ends were trimmed by 0 bases and 4 bases, with 12 bases remaining between them. Germline CDR1 reads MNHNS; CDR2 reads SASEGT. The CDR3 DNA sequence: TGTGCCAGCAGTGAAGCGGGGACAAGGCTAGAGACCCAGTACTTC. This gives the protein CASSEAGTRLETQYF.

The chain carries TRBV11-2 and TRBJ2-5, with D perhaps TRBD2 (5 bases). Germline V gene lookup returns CDR1 SGHAT and CDR2 FQNNGV. Trimming left V 5 bases short and J 2 bases short, with 12 bases between. This CDR3 region has 14 residues. The CDR3 DNA follows: TGTGCCAGCAGCCAAGTACTAGGACAAGAGACCCAGTACTTC. It encodes CASSQVLGQETQYF.

This clone was recorded once. The V and J genes are TRBV6-1 and TRBJ1-1, with TRBD1 identical over 10 bases. CDR3 size: 19 residues. V was pared by 3 bases and J by 3 bases, with 16 bases of the junction left unmatched. Germline V CDR1 and CDR2: MNHNS, SASEGT. This chain's CDR3 is CASSDPQTGQGWLDTEAFF. For the CDR3, the DNA is TGTGCCAGCAGTGACCCACAGACGGGACAGGGGTGGTTAGACACTGAAGCTTTCTTT.

V gene TRBV29-1 combines with J gene TRBJ2-4; 8 bases align to TRBD2. The germline V gene has CDR1 SQVTM and CDR2 ANQGSEA. CDR3 length: 17 amino acids. Trimming cost V 5 bases and J 1 base; bases outside gene matches: 13. The CDR3 region is CSVYGRGAGWAKNIQYF. CDR3 DNA sequence: TGCAGCGTTTATGGGCGGGGGGCAGGATGGGCCAAAAACATTCAGTACTTC.

The rearrangement uses TRBV5-5 and TRBJ1-4; the D gene is possibly TRBD1 (5 bases). Germline V CDR1 and CDR2: SGHKS, YYEKEE (reference sequence). V lost 1 base, J lost 4 bases, and 14 bases lay in between. The CDR3 runs to 16 residues. The CDR3 DNA reads as TGTGCCAGCAGCTTGTATAGGCAGGGCCGTAATGAAAAACTGTTTTTT. As protein: CASSLYRQGRNEKLFF. Using reference TRBV5-5 and TRBJ1-4 for the parts outside the CDR3, the full variable domain is DAGVTQSPTHLIKTRGQQVTLRCSPISGHKSVSWYQQVLGQGPQFIFQYYEKEERGRGNFPDRFSARQFPNYSSELNVNALLLGDSALYLCASSLYRQGRNEKLFFGSGTQLSVL.

The genes are TRBV19 and TRBJ1-2, with D possibly being TRBD1 (5 bases). The CDR3 contains 13 residues. CDR1 and CDR2 from the germline V gene are LNHDA and SQIVND (reference sequence). V lost 5 bases, J lost 6 bases, and 13 bases lay in between. CDR3 nucleotides: TGTGCCAGTAGTCTTCAGGGTTCGCATGGCTACACCTTC. Its translation: CASSLQGSHGYTF.

The V call is TRBV5-1, the J call TRBJ1-1, with D unclear. Germline assignment: CDR1 SGHRS and CDR2 YFSETQ. V was shortened by 0 bases and J by 2 bases, with 11 bases between the two germline ends. The CDR3 spans 15 residues. CDR3 DNA: TGCGCCAGCAGCTTGGTTGAGGGTATCAACACTGAAGCTTTCTTT. Amino acid sequence: CASSLVEGINTEAFF.

The gene calls are TRBV5-1 and TRBJ1-1; the D is unclear. The CDR3 runs to 13 residues. The V gene's germline CDR1 is SGHRS and CDR2 YFSETQ. The V end was cut by 0 bases, the J end by 5 bases, with 8 bases between. For the CDR3, the DNA is TGCGCCAGCAGCTTGGTGGAGCAGACTGAAGCTTTCTTT. Its translation is CASSLVEQTEAFF.

The chain recombines TRBV11-3 with TRBJ2-1, with 11 positions matching TRBD1. The V segment lost 3 bases and the J segment 5 bases; nucleotides outside the gene matches: 3. The CDR3 has 15 residues. Per germline, CDR1 SGHNT and CDR2 YENEEA. CDR3 nucleotides: TGTGCCAGCAGCTTGCGGGACAGGGGGGACAATGAGCAGTTCTTC. It yields the protein CASSLRDRGDNEQFF.

This chain links TRBV5-1 with TRBJ2-2; TRBD1 might be the D (6 bases). The CDR3 covers 16 residues. Germline V lookup: CDR1 SGHRS, CDR2 YFSETQ. Trimming removed 0 bases at V and 1 base at J, with 10 bases between. The CDR3 DNA reads as TGCGCCAGCAGCTTGGAAGGGACACTGAACACCGGGGAGCTGTTTTTT. It specifies CASSLEGTLNTGELFF.

The CDR3 spells CASSLQGNQPQHF. The DNA of the CDR3 is TGTGCCAGCAGCCTCCAGGGCAATCAGCCCCAGCATTTT. J is TRBJ1-5 and V is TRBV25-1, with D unclear. With 6 bases removed from V and 2 bases from J, the gap between germline ends came to 8 bases. This CDR3 comprises 13 residues. CDR1 and CDR2 (germline): MGHDK, SYGVNS.

This clone was seen only a few times. The rearrangement joins TRBV18 to TRBJ1-1, with 9 bases that match TRBD1. Germline trimming cut 3 bases from V and 4 bases from J; bases unmatched to any gene: 6. The CDR3 covers 15 residues. Germline-derived CDR1 and CDR2 are KGHSH and LQKENI. CDR3: CASSPQGQGSTEAFF. The CDR3 DNA reads as TGTGCCAGCTCACCGCAGGGACAGGGCTCCACTGAAGCTTTCTTT.

The chain carries TRBV5-6 and TRBJ2-5, with 8 bases identical to TRBD2. The ends lost 3 bases at V and 2 bases at J; junction bases unmatched: 15. The CDR3 spans 18 residues. The germline CDR1 and CDR2 sequences are SGHDT and YYEEEE. CDR3 nucleotide sequence: TGTGCCAGCAGCTCCCTCGGGACGGGGGGGCCCGCGCAAGAGACCCAGTACTTC. Protein: CASSSLGTGGPAQETQYF.

The chain carries TRBV2 and TRBJ1-1; tentative D call: TRBD1 (5 bases). The CDR3 loop spans 15 amino acids. From germline, CDR1 is SNHLY and CDR2 FYNNEI. Trimming pared 2 bases from V and 4 bases from J, leaving 14 bases between. CDR3 residues: CASSEREWGGTEAFF. The DNA for the CDR3 is TGTGCCAGCAGTGAAAGGGAATGGGGGGGCACTGAAGCTTTCTTT.

The V and J genes are TRBV4-1 and TRBJ1-6; weak D call: TRBD1 (5 bases). V gave up 0 bases and J gave up 10 bases, with 10 bases separating them. The length of the CDR3 is 14 residues. Germline CDR1 MGHRA, CDR2 YSYEKL. The CDR3 protein is CASSQEAGGSPLHF. The CDR3 DNA reads as TGCGCCAGCAGCCAAGAAGCCGGGGGGTCACCCCTCCACTTT.

This chain links TRBV11-2 with TRBJ2-7; D is unclear. Germline V gene lookup returns CDR1 SGHAT and CDR2 FQNNGV. The CDR3 spans 11 residues. The V end was cut by 11 bases, the J end by 1 base, with 9 bases between. CDR3 region: CAVVRSYEQYF. CDR3 in DNA: TGTGCCGTGGTCAGGTCCTACGAGCAGTACTTC.

The chain links TRBV2 to TRBJ2-7, with D possibly being TRBD1 (6 bases). Deletions cut 1 base from V and 2 bases from J, with 12 bases between. This CDR3 comprises 15 residues. CDR1 and CDR2 from the germline V gene are SNHLY and FYNNEI. CDR3 sequence: CASSEGQGIAYEQYF. As DNA, the CDR3 is TGTGCCAGCAGTGAAGGGCAGGGGATAGCCTACGAGCAGTACTTC.

The chain combines TRBV9 with TRBJ1-5, with TRBD1 matching over 7 bases. The CDR3 runs 14 residues. Trimming cost V 4 bases and J 3 bases; bases outside gene matches: 4. Germline V gene lookup returns CDR1 SGDLS and CDR2 YYNGEE. The CDR3 sequence: CASSPGTVNQPQHF. CDR3 DNA: TGTGCCAGCAGCCCGGGGACAGTCAATCAGCCCCAGCATTTT.